The entry that follows covers one TCR beta chain sequence. Its antigen is not known. The identical CDR3 is also encoded by other nucleotide sequences in the sample. Assay: immunoSEQ multiplex PCR; the TCRdb copy retains only in-frame clones and omits some. The data hold fewer than 650,000 clones, with around three quarters observed a single time. These data come from a study of shared clonotypes between healthy human individuals. Study-wide findings and caveats: Represented genetic and exposure-history diversity was restricted by having few donors.

Looked up from germline, CDR1 is WSHSY and CDR2 is SAAADI. V shed 5 bases, J shed 1 base, and the junction held 1 base outside the gene matches. The CDR3 has 13 amino acids. The specimen was PBMCs. The sequence derives from a woman aged 40-49 years in good health. Some clones in this sample may be carry-over from other donors' samples. This chain links TRBV10-2 with TRBJ2-7; the match to TRBD1 covers 8 bases. The CDR3 loop reads CASSRQGSYEQYF. In DNA, the CDR3 is TGCGCCAGCAGTAGACAGGGGTCCTACGAGCAGTACTTC.